These 4 T cell receptor beta chains share one sample of origin, sequenced in a study of cytomegalovirus exposure and HLA in healthy donors. The study ran its PCR with 60 Vbeta and 13 Jbeta primers. The data were produced by immunoSEQ multiplex PCR, yet TCRdb's version contains in-frame clones alone and is incomplete. The repertoire has 110,000 to 150,000 clones, 76% of them found once; the top ten carry 1.5% to 2%. Sequenced sample: PBMCs. These receptors were taken from a woman between 40 and 55 years old in good health and CMV-seronegative.

V is TRBV18 and J is TRBJ1-1, with a possible D match to TRBD1 (5 bases). The CDR3 length is 13 residues. Germline loops: CDR1 KGHSH, CDR2 LQKENI. With 5 bases removed from V and 2 bases from J, the gap between germline ends came to 9 bases. Here the CDR3 DNA reads TGTGCCAGCTCAGAACAGGCTAACACTGAAGCTTTCTTT. Its protein is CASSEQANTEAFF. The entire variable domain, with the rest obtained from reference TRBV18 and TRBJ1-1, is as follows: NAGVMQNPRHLVRRRGQEARLRCSPMKGHSHVYWYRQLPEEGLKFMVYLQKENIIDESGMPKERFSAEFPKEGPSILRIQQVVRGDSAAYFCASSEQANTEAFFGQGTRLTVV.

The chain has TRBV11-2 and TRBJ2-5; 10 bases fit TRBD1. The trim removed 10 bases at V and 5 bases at J, leaving 7 bases unmatched. There are 13 residues in the CDR3. Germline CDR1 is SGHAT and CDR2 is FQNNGV. The CDR3 loop is CATNRDRGETQYF. In nucleotides, the CDR3 is TGTGCCACCAACCGGGACAGGGGTGAGACCCAGTACTTC.

The chain carries TRBV6-5 and TRBJ1-5; no definite D call. The CDR3 sequence is 14 residues long. Germline V gives CDR1 MNHEY, CDR2 SVGAGI. V was trimmed by 9 bases and J by 2 bases, leaving 14 bases between them. The CDR3 DNA reads as TGTGCCAGAGTAGAGTCCGGAGGCAATCAGCCCCAGCATTTT. The encoded protein is CARVESGGNQPQHF.

This clone was seen a handful of times. This rearrangement joins TRBV7-9 to TRBJ1-5, with a weak D call TRBD1 (5 bases). With 5 bases removed from V and 1 base from J, the gap between germline ends came to 9 bases. CDR1 and CDR2 (germline): SEHNR, FQNEAQ (reference sequence). The CDR3 has 14 residues. In DNA form, the CDR3 reads TGTGCCAGCAGCATGGGACTGAGCAATCAGCCCCAGCATTTT. It is translated as CASSMGLSNQPQHF.